Sequencing of this T cell receptor beta chain was carried out in a study of HIV-infected patients and healthy controls (dated by TCRdb to between 2013 and 2015). Some background on the complete study: The study asked whether deep sequencing of the TCR repertoire from small blood samples of HIV patients could detect immune perturbation and reconstitution.

Whole blood was used without cell fractionation, so all unsorted peripheral T cells were reflected in the repertoire. As controls, roughly nine uninfected healthy donors were sampled, and several of those donors gave samples twice, 2 to 3 months apart. For RNA extraction, roughly 2.3 ml of peripheral blood was drawn into Tempus tubes. Residual genomic DNA was removed with the TURBO-DNase kit and globin mRNA was depleted with GLOBINclear. Using SuperScript III with primers targeting the alpha and beta constant regions, around 500 ng of RNA was reverse transcribed. Alpha and beta chain libraries were generated separately via chain-specific third strand synthesis with multiplexing indices. In the protocol, all rearrangements within a chain were amplified with a single primer pair so that primer bias was avoided, and molecular barcodes were added to each cDNA molecule. The SP2 sequencing primer site and a random hexamer were carried on a 5' RACE adapter, to which purified cDNA was joined by T4 RNA Ligase 1. The authors primed second strand synthesis from the SP2 site with Phusion polymerase and used slow temperature ramps to favor optimal annealing. Joined together, two random hexamer sequences that had both been added before amplification formed the 12-nucleotide barcode of each molecule. P5 and P7 adapter elements plus a second index were added in a short first PCR, which was followed by a 23-cycle amplification PCR with P5s and P7 primers. The libraries went through roughly 27 PCR cycles in total, were quantified on a Qubit, were sized on a Bioanalyzer, and were diluted to around 4 nM. Sequencing of the normalized libraries was done on an Illumina MiSeq using 2 x 250 paired-end kits. MinElute columns were the means by which the reverse transcription reactions were cleaned up, and the reactions were eluted into 9 to 10 ul Tris-Cl. Adapter ligations were incubated for roughly 25 hours at 16 degrees C and subsequently purified with AMPure XP beads at a 1:1 ratio. Per the source publication's procedure: A modified Decombinator that output V, J, insert and barcode information was used to process the demultiplexed FASTQ files. Any sequence that shared a barcode yet differed from the dominant sequence was discarded as an error, and the number of original cDNA molecules was estimated by counting barcodes clustered at Levenshtein distance 3. The R packages ineq, vegan, igraph and RCytoscape were used for downstream analyses, with IMGT nomenclature and CDR3 definitions applied. V gene usage was computed over distinct sequences, each TCR counted once to avoid skew from clonal expansion. Unique CDR3 amino acid sequences within a donor were connected in similarity networks whenever two sequences differed by a single Levenshtein edit. Published HIV-specific CDR3s (about 90 alpha, 550 to 800 beta) and CMV-specific CDR3s (around 13 alpha, a few hundred beta) were compiled and searched for in the repertoires. Lower sequence numbers were not the cause of the decreased diversity in patients, as random subsampling to size-matched repertoires showed. Starting from the raw public reads, TCRdb applied fastp trimming at Q25, assembled clones with MiXCR and retained in-frame beta chains. Every CDR3 protein is listed once, alongside the most common genes and DNA of its rows. The V and J calls reflect TCRdb's pipeline rather than the authors' work. The table for this sample lists approximately 16,000 distinct CDR3 sequences; 9.4% of them were counted only once. Roughly 5.3% of the sample is taken by the ten largest.

Results the study describes overall, beyond this receptor: Donor HLA types were not determined in the study. Eight alpha and eight beta V genes showed significantly different mean usage between HIV-infected patients and controls. The observed differences in diversity were not explained by the slight differences in age and sex profiles between the study cohorts. Comparisons were complicated by unequal numbers of distinct sequences between patients and controls, and rare events from HIV-infected data were overweighted by size-matching. In the samples, alpha-beta chain pairing was left undetermined. HIV-infected repertoires showed significantly elevated mean Gini indices relative to controls, which possibly reflects oligoclonality. During therapy, a significant decrease in frequency was seen for HIV-associated CDR3s, whereas no significant change was found for CMV-associated CDR3s, although most of them became more frequent. The dynamics of distinct T-cell subpopulations could not be separated, and sequencing depth was restricted, because whole blood was used. In size-matched repertoire data, the apparent post-therapy recovery of the Gini index in HIV-infected patients was not replicated. Processing included only sixteen HIV-infected individuals, and this was regarded by the authors as a major limit on how widely the findings apply. Alpha-chain CDR3s from MAIT cells appeared at high frequency in healthy controls but were severely depleted in HIV+ repertoires. By Jaccard index and by the count of highly shared sequences, healthy controls shared more CDR3s between individuals than HIV+ patients did. Healthy control repertoires showed roughly threefold more distinct CDR3s and higher Shannon diversity than untreated HIV+ repertoires.

This clonotype has at least ten counts. Its binding antigen is unknown. The record has no base qualities; no much larger clone is one base away. A distance of 12 bases separates the germline ends of V and J, which lose 6 bases and 6 bases respectively. The CDR3 numbers 13 residues from cysteine through phenylalanine. Of all the DNA, just the CDR3 is kept, 39 bases in frame from base 1. The receptor chain draws on TRBV12-3 or TRBV12-4 and TRBJ2-1, with TRBD1 tentatively as D gene (5 bases match). The TCR was taken from an adult in good health. Sequencing was carried out using blood. The CDR3 reads as follows: CASSYQGFNEQFF. The sequence in DNA is TGTGCCAGCAGCTACCAGGGATTCAATGAGCAGTTCTTC.